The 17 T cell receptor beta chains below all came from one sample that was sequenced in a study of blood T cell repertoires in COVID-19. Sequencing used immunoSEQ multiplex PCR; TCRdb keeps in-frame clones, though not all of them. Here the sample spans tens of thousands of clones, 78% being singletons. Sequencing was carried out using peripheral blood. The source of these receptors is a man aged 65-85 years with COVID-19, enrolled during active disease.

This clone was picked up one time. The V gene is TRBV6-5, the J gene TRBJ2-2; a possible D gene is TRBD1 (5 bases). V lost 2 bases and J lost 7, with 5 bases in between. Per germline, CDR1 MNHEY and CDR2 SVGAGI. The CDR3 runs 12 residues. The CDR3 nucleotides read TGTGCCAGCAGTTACAGGGGCGGGGAGCTGTTTTTT. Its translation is CASSYRGGELFF.

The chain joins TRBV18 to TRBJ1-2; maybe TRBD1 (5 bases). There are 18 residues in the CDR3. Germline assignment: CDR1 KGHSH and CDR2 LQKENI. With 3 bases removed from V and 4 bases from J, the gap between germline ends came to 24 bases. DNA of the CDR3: TGTGCCAGCTCACCGGGGACTGAACCCGGGCCAGGAAGCTATGGCTACACCTTC. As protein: CASSPGTEPGPGSYGYTF.

CDR3 region: CASSLDRTRTVSGNTIYF. CDR3 DNA sequence: TGTGCCAGCAGCTTAGATCGGACTCGGACCGTCTCTGGAAACACCATATATTTT. The rearrangement uses TRBV11-3 and TRBJ1-3; no reliable D call. Trimming stripped 0 bases from V and 0 bases from J, with 15 bases between. The CDR3 contains 18 residues. Germline CDR1 is SGHNT and CDR2 is YENEEA.

The CDR3 DNA follows: TGTGCCAGCAGTTACCGTCCTAGCGGGGACGATACGCAGTATTTT. Encoded protein: CASSYRPSGDDTQYF. The chain carries TRBV6-2 or TRBV6-3 and TRBJ2-3, with TRBD2 matching 9 bases. V dropped 2 bases and J dropped 6; count of bases not matched to a gene: 6. Germline V gene lookup returns CDR1 MNHEY and CDR2 SVGEGT. The CDR3 contains 15 residues.

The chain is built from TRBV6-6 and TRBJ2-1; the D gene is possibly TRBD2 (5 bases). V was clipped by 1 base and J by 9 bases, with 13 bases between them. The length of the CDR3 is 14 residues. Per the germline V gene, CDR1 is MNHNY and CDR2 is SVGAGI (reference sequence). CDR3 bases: TGTGCCAGCAGTTACTATTCGGGGTTGGGTGAGCAGTTCTTC. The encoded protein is CASSYYSGLGEQFF.

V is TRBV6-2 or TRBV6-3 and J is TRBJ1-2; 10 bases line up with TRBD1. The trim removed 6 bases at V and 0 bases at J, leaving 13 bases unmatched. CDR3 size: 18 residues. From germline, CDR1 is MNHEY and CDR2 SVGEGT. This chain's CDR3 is CASSPGGTGVWANYGYTF. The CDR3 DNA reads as TGTGCCAGCAGCCCTGGGGGGACAGGGGTATGGGCTAACTATGGCTACACCTTC.

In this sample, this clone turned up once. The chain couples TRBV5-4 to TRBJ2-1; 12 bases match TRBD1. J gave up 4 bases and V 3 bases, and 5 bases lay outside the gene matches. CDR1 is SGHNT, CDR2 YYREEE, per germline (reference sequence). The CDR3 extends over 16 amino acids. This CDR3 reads CASSWDRGQGYNEQFF. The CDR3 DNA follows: TGTGCCAGCAGCTGGGACAGGGGGCAAGGATACAATGAGCAGTTCTTC. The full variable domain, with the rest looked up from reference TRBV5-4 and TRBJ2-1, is ETGVTQSPTHLIKTRGQQVTLRCSSQSGHNTVSWYQQALGQGPQFIFQYYREEENGRGNFPPRFSGLQFPNYSSELNVNALELDDSALYLCASSWDRGQGYNEQFFGPGTRLTVL.

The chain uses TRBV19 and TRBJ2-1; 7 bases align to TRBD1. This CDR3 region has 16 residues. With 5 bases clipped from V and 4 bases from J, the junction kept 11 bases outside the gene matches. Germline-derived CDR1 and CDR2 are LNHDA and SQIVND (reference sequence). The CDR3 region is CASSYRGDREYNEQFF. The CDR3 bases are TGTGCCAGTAGTTATAGAGGGGACAGAGAGTACAATGAGCAGTTCTTC.

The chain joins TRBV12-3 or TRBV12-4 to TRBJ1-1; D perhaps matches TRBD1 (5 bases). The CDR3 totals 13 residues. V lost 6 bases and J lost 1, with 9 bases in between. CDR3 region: CASSHDRNTEAFF. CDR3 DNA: TGTGCCAGCAGCCATGACAGGAACACTGAAGCTTTCTTT.

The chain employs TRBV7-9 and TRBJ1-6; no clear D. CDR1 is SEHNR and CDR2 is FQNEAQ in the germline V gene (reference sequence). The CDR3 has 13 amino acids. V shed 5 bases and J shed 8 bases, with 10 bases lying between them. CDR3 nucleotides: TGTGCCAGCAGCACCTACAGAGATTCACCCCTCCACTTT. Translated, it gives CASSTYRDSPLHF.

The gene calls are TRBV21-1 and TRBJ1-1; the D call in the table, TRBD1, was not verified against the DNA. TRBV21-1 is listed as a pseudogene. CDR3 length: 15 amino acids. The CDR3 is CASSPEQAMNTEAFF. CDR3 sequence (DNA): TGTGCCAGCAGCCCCGAGCAGGCGATGAACACTGAAGCTTTCTTT.

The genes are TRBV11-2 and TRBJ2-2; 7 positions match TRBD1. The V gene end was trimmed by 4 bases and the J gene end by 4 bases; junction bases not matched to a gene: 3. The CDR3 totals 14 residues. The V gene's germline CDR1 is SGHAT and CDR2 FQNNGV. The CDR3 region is CASSYRGSTGELFF. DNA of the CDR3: TGTGCCAGCAGCTACAGGGGTAGCACCGGGGAGCTGTTTTTT. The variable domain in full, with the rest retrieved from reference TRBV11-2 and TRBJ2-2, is EAGVAQSPRYKIIEKRQSVAFWCNPISGHATLYWYQQILGQGPKLLIQFQNNGVVDDSQLPKDRFSAERLKGVDSTLKIQPAKLEDSAVYLCASSYRGSTGELFFGEGSRLTVL.

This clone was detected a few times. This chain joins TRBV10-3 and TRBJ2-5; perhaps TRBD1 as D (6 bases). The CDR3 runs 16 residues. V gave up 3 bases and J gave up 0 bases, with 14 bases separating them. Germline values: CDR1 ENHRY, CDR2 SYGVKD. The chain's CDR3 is CAISDSQWTDQETQYF. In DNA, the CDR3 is TGTGCCATCAGTGACTCCCAATGGACAGACCAAGAGACCCAGTACTTC.

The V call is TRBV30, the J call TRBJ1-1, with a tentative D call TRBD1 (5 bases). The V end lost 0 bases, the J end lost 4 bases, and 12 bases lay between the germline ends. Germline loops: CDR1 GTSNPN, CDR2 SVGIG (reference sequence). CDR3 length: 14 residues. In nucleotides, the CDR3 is TGTGCCTGGAGTGTCCGGGGGTCGAGCACTGAAGCTTTCTTT. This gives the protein CAWSVRGSSTEAFF.

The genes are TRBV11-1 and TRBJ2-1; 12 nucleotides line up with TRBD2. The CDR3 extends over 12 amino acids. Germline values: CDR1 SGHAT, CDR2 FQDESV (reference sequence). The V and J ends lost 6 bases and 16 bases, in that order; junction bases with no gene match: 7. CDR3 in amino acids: CASRTSGGPTFF. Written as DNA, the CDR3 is TGTGCCAGCAGAACTAGCGGGGGGCCAACTTTCTTC.

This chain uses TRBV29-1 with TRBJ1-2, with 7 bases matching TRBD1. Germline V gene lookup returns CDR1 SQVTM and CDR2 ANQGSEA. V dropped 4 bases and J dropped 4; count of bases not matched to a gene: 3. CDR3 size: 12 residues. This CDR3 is CSVGGDSYGYTF. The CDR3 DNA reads TGCAGCGTTGGGGGGGACAGCTATGGCTACACCTTC.

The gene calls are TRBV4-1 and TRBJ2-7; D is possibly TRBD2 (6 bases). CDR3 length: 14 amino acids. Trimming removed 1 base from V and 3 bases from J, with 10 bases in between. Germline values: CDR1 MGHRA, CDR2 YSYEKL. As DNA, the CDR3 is TGCGCCAGCAGCCAAGCGGGGGTTAGCTACGAGCAGTACTTC. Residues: CASSQAGVSYEQYF.